This T cell receptor (beta chain) is drawn from a study of cytomegalovirus exposure and HLA in healthy donors. The PCR made use of 60 Vbeta and 13 Jbeta primers. This table comes from immunoSEQ multiplex PCR, and its TCRdb copy is limited to in-frame clones, with some not included. Seen here are a few hundred thousand clones, roughly 83% observed once, and the top ten hold 1.4%. As for this clone: The antigen remains unidentified.

Per the germline V gene, CDR1 is SGHTA and CDR2 is FQGNSA. Trimming pared 0 bases from V and 2 bases from J, leaving 16 bases between. This CDR3 has 17 amino acids. The study, taken as a whole, reports: In an earlier analysis, productive rearrangement rates for most beta V segments clustered near 87% or 30%. Specificity of a few CMV-associated chains for CMV antigens was verified in vitro. Highly shared sequence variants in one cluster were likely a sequencing artifact. Cytomegalovirus-associated status was assigned to about 160 TCR beta chains.

This rearrangement joins TRBV7-2 to TRBJ1-2, with D unclear. Sequencing input: PBMCs. This receptor was obtained from a girl aged 10-17 years in good health and CMV-seronegative. CDR3 residues: CASSLARAGKGNYGYTF. CDR3 nucleotides: TGTGCCAGCAGCTTAGCTAGGGCCGGGAAAGGAAACTATGGCTACACCTTC.